This is a list of T cell receptor beta chains from one sample in a study of chemoradiotherapy in HPV16-positive cancers. Using immunoSEQ multiplex PCR, the repertoire was profiled, and TCRdb retains in-frame clones only, with some absent. Among around 620 clones listed, 89% were seen once. Sequences were derived from tumor tissue, sampled from a patient who underwent chemoradiotherapy. Receptors originate from a human donor with HPV-associated anogenital cancer. The CDR3 runs from the conserved cysteine through the conserved F or W. The D gene is left open where the match is weak. The size field is filled for only some rows; it gives once, few, many or a size class.

size | D | J | V | CDR3 | DNA
. | . | TRBJ1-3 | TRBV29-1 | CSVWSRAEGNTIYF | TGCAGCGTTTGGTCGAGGGCGGAAGGAAACACCATATATTTT
. | . | TRBJ1-4 | TRBV28 | CASSPRDVLFF | TGTGCCAGCAGCCCCCGAGACGTACTGTTTTTT
. | TRBD1 | TRBJ1-4 | TRBV5-1 | CASSSGQGNEKLFF | TGCGCCAGCAGCTCCGGACAGGGGAATGAAAAACTGTTTTTT
. | TRBD1 | TRBJ2-5 | TRBV7-9 | CASSLVGRGIETQYF | TGCGCCAGCAGCTTAGTAGGCAGGGGGATAGAGACCCAGTACTTC
. | TRBD2 | TRBJ2-1 | TRBV6-5 | CASSFLAGEQFF | TGTGCCAGCAGTTTTCTAGCGGGGGAGCAGTTCTTC
once | . | TRBJ2-2 | TRBV30 | CAWYYQGKYGTGELFF | TGTGCCTGGTATTACCAGGGGAAGTATGGCACCGGGGAGCTGTTTTTT
once | . | TRBJ1-6 | TRBV20-1 | CSARGNSPLHF | TGCAGTGCTAGAGGGAATTCACCCCTCCACTTT
. | . | TRBJ2-1 | TRBV11-2 | CASRGGVRNEQFF | TGTGCCAGCAGGGGGGGCGTAAGGAATGAGCAGTTCTTC
. | . | TRBJ2-5 | TRBV28 | CASSPPRRTETQYF | TGTGCCAGCAGTCCCCCTCGCCGTACCGAGACCCAGTACTTC
. | . | TRBJ2-1 | TRBV28 | CASSLLRSSYNEQFF | TGTGCCAGCAGTTTATTGCGGAGCTCCTACAATGAGCAGTTCTTC
. | . | TRBJ1-1 | TRBV6-1 | CASSIDGVSREAFF | TGTGCCAGCAGTATCGACGGGGTTAGCCGTGAAGCTTTCTTT
. | TRBD2 | TRBJ2-7 | TRBV18 | CASSQQTSGRGSGEQYF | TGTGCCAGCTCACAACAGACTAGCGGGAGGGGTAGCGGCGAGCAGTACTTC
. | . | TRBJ2-3 | TRBV28 | CASSRTVDTQYF | TGTGCCAGCAGCCGTACAGTGGATACGCAGTATTTT
. | . | TRBJ1-6 | TRBV7-2 | CASSLERMGSYNSPLHF | TGTGCCAGCAGCTTAGAGCGGATGGGTTCCTATAATTCACCCCTCCACTTT
. | TRBD1 | TRBJ2-1 | TRBV4-3 | CASSPADRAGNEQFF | TGCGCCAGCAGCCCAGCGGACAGGGCTGGCAATGAGCAGTTCTTC
. | . | TRBJ1-1 | TRBV20-1 | CSAGVNTEAFF | TGCAGTGCTGGAGTGAACACTGAAGCTTTCTTT
. | . | TRBJ2-5 | TRBV19 | CASSWTEGGQETQYF | TGTGCCAGTAGTTGGACAGAGGGGGGCCAAGAGACCCAGTACTTC